This is a list of T cell receptor beta chains from one sample in a study of shared clonotypes between healthy human individuals. Some clones are missing from TCRdb's copy, which holds only in-frame ones; the method was immunoSEQ multiplex PCR. The data show about 700,000 clones, approximately 74% seen once. The sequenced sample consisted of memory CD4+ T cells sorted from blood. Receptor source: a young woman in good health. CDR3s include the opening cysteine and the closing phenylalanine or tryptophan. D genes are given only for firm matches. Some rows have no size entry. The others give once, few or many, or a class for an expanded clone.

abundance,j_gene,v_gene,d_gene,CDR3nt,CDR3aa
.,TRBJ1-1,TRBV5-4,.,TGTGCCAGCAGCTCCCCGGTGTTGACTGAAGCTTTCTTT,CASSSPVLTEAFF
.,TRBJ2-7,TRBV6-4,.,TGTGCCAGCAGTCTACAACCTTCCGCCCCGGTTTACGAGCAGTACTTC,CASSLQPSAPVYEQYF
.,TRBJ2-7,TRBV7-9,TRBD2,TGTGCCAGCAGCTTTATAGCGGGAGTAAGTAACGAGCAGTACTTC,CASSFIAGVSNEQYF
few,TRBJ2-7,TRBV5-6,TRBD2,TGTGCCAGCAGCTTCAGCGGGAAACCCCCCTACGAGCAGTACTTC,CASSFSGKPPYEQYF
.,TRBJ1-2,TRBV7-2,.,TGTGCCAGCAGCCCGGGACAACCTAACTATGGCTACACCTTC,CASSPGQPNYGYTF
few,TRBJ1-2,TRBV28,.,TGTGCCCACAGCGGCGGTCGGTATGGCTACACCTTC,CAHSGGRYGYTF
.,TRBJ1-2,TRBV28,TRBD1,TGTGCCAGCAGCATAACCGGGACAGTGGAGGGCTACACCTTC,CASSITGTVEGYTF
once,TRBJ2-2,TRBV4-2,TRBD2,TGTGCCAGCAGCCACGGGACTAGCGGGAGTTGGGGAGGGAACACCGGGGAGCTGTTTTTT,CASSHGTSGSWGGNTGELFF
.,TRBJ2-7,TRBV5-4,.,TGTGCCAGCAGCTCGCCCATGGGGGGACCCACCTACGAGCAGTACTTC,CASSSPMGGPTYEQYF
.,TRBJ2-7,TRBV5-4,.,TGTGCCAGCAGCTTGGAACCGGGCCCCCTCGAGCAGTACTTC,CASSLEPGPLEQYF
.,TRBJ2-1,TRBV29-1,.,TGCAGCGTTGGCAGGGGTGGCGATGAGCAGTTCTTC,CSVGRGGDEQFF
.,TRBJ1-3,TRBV19,.,TGTGCCAGTAGGGACTACTCTGGAAACACCATATATTTT,CASRDYSGNTIYF
.,TRBJ2-3,TRBV6-5,.,TGTGCCAGCAGTTACTCGGCGGGCACAGATACGCAGTATTTT,CASSYSAGTDTQYF
.,TRBJ2-7,TRBV4-1,TRBD1,TGCGCCAGCAGCCAAGAGAGGAGGACAGGCTACGAGCAGTACTTC,CASSQERRTGYEQYF
.,TRBJ1-5,TRBV29-1,TRBD1,TGCAGCGTTGAAGTAGGGGACAGGTATCAGCCCCAGCATTTT,CSVEVGDRYQPQHF
.,TRBJ1-1,TRBV6-4,.,TGTGCCACCACTTTGCGACGGGCTGAAGCTTTCTTT,CATTLRRAEAFF
.,TRBJ2-1,TRBV11-2,TRBD2,TGTGCCAGCAGCTTAGATGAATCACTAGCGGGAGCTGGTGAGCAGTTCTTC,CASSLDESLAGAGEQFF
.,TRBJ1-5,TRBV6-5,TRBD1,TGTGCCAGCAGATTAACAGGGGGGGATCAGCCCCAGCATTTT,CASRLTGGDQPQHF
once,TRBJ1-1,TRBV7-8,TRBD1,TGTGCCAGCAGCCCCAGGGGGACCATGAACACTGAAGCTTTCTTT,CASSPRGTMNTEAFF
.,TRBJ2-7,TRBV6-1,.,TGTGCCAGCGTCGAAAGAGGGAGAAGCTACGAGCAGTACTTC,CASVERGRSYEQYF
.,TRBJ2-1,TRBV27,TRBD2,TGTGCCAGCAGTCGTCTAGCGGGAGGGCGCAATGAGCAGTTCTTC,CASSRLAGGRNEQFF
.,TRBJ1-1,TRBV10-2,.,TGCGCCAGCAGGACTGGACCGGGAAAGGGAAGAACTGAAGCTTTCTTT,CASRTGPGKGRTEAFF
many,TRBJ1-1,TRBV5-1,TRBD1,TGCGCCAGCAGCTTATATGGGACAGGAGACATGAACACTGAAGCTTTCTTT,CASSLYGTGDMNTEAFF
few,TRBJ2-7,TRBV28,.,TGTGCCAGCAGCTCCCCAGGGGTAAGAAGGTACTTC,CASSSPGVRRYF
many,TRBJ2-3,TRBV5-1,TRBD2,TGCGCCAGCAGCTTGGGAGCGGGAGGGCCCACAGATACGCAGTATTTT,CASSLGAGGPTDTQYF
.,TRBJ2-7,TRBV28,TRBD1,TGTGCCAGCCGGGACAGGGGGTCCTACGAGCAGTACTTC,CASRDRGSYEQYF
.,TRBJ1-6,TRBV30,.,TGTGCCTGGAGCGAAAGGGCTAATTCACCCCTCCACTTT,CAWSERANSPLHF
few,TRBJ2-2,TRBV7-9,TRBD1,TGTGCCAGCAGAATACCGGTTGGACAGGGAATCACCGGGGAGCTGTTTTTT,CASRIPVGQGITGELFF
.,TRBJ2-3,TRBV5-1,.,TGCGCCAGCAGCTACACTACAGGCTATGCCAGCACAGATACGCAGTATTTT,CASSYTTGYASTDTQYF
.,TRBJ1-3,TRBV28,.,TGTGCCAGCAGCAGCGCAGGGTTTACTGGAAACACCATATATTTT,CASSSAGFTGNTIYF